The subject of this entry is one T cell receptor beta chain. TCRdb's copy holds only in-frame clones and misses some; the assay was immunoSEQ multiplex PCR. The sample records roughly 110,000 clones, roughly 76% being singletons. The data stem from a study of blood T cell repertoires in COVID-19. Study-level background: COVID-19 samples from acute and convalescent phases originated in the United States, Italy and Spain. T cells, B-cell-depleted T cells, or PBMCs provided the cDNA or gDNA that served as material.

The J segment lost 3 bases and the V segment lost 1 base, leaving 8 bases of the junction unmatched. Germline V lookup: CDR1 MGHDK, CDR2 SYGVNS. The CDR3 is made up of 18 amino acids. The sequencing input was peripheral blood. The genes are TRBV25-1 and TRBJ2-2; 10 nucleotides align to TRBD1. The sequence derives from a human donor in a cohort sampled during active COVID-19. The CDR3: CASSELILGTGDTGELFF. CDR3 nucleotide sequence: TGTGCCAGCAGTGAATTGATCTTAGGGACAGGGGACACCGGGGAGCTGTTTTTT.